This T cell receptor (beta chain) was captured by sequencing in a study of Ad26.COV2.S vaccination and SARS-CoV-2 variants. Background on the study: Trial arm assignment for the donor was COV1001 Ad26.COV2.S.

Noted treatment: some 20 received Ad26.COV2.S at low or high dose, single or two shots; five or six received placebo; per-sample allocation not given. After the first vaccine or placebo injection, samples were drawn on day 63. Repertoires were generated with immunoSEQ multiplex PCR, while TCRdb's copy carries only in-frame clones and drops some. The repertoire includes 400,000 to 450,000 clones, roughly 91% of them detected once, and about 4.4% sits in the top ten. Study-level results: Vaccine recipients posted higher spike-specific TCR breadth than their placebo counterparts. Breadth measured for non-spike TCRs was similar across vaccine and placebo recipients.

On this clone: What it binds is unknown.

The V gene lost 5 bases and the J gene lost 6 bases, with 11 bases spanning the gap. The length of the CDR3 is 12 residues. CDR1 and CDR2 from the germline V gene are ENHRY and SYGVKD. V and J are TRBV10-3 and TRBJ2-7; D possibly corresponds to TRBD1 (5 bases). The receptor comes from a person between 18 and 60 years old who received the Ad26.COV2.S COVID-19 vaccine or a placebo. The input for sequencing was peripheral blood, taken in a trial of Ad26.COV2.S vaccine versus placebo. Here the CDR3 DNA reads TGTGCCATCAGTAGCACAGGATTCGAGCAGTACTTC. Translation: CAISSTGFEQYF.